This T cell receptor (beta chain) originates from a study of blood T cell repertoires in COVID-19. Study information: PBMCs, B-cell-depleted T cells, or T cells were the source of the cDNA or gDNA that made up the material.

This table comes from immunoSEQ multiplex PCR, and its TCRdb copy is limited to in-frame clones, with some not included. The table lists more than 150,000 clones, about 90% of them singletons. The CDR3 runs to 15 residues. J was trimmed by 3 bases and V by 2 bases; bases with no gene match: 3. The germline V gene encodes CDR1 MNHNS and CDR2 SASEGT. Sequences were obtained from peripheral blood. The receptor comes from a woman in her 70s with acute or convalescent COVID-19. The chain couples TRBV6-1 to TRBJ2-5; 10 bases align to TRBD2. DNA for the CDR3: TGTGCCAGCAGTGAACTAGCGGGAGTTGAAGAGACCCAGTACTTC. Its translation is CASSELAGVEETQYF.